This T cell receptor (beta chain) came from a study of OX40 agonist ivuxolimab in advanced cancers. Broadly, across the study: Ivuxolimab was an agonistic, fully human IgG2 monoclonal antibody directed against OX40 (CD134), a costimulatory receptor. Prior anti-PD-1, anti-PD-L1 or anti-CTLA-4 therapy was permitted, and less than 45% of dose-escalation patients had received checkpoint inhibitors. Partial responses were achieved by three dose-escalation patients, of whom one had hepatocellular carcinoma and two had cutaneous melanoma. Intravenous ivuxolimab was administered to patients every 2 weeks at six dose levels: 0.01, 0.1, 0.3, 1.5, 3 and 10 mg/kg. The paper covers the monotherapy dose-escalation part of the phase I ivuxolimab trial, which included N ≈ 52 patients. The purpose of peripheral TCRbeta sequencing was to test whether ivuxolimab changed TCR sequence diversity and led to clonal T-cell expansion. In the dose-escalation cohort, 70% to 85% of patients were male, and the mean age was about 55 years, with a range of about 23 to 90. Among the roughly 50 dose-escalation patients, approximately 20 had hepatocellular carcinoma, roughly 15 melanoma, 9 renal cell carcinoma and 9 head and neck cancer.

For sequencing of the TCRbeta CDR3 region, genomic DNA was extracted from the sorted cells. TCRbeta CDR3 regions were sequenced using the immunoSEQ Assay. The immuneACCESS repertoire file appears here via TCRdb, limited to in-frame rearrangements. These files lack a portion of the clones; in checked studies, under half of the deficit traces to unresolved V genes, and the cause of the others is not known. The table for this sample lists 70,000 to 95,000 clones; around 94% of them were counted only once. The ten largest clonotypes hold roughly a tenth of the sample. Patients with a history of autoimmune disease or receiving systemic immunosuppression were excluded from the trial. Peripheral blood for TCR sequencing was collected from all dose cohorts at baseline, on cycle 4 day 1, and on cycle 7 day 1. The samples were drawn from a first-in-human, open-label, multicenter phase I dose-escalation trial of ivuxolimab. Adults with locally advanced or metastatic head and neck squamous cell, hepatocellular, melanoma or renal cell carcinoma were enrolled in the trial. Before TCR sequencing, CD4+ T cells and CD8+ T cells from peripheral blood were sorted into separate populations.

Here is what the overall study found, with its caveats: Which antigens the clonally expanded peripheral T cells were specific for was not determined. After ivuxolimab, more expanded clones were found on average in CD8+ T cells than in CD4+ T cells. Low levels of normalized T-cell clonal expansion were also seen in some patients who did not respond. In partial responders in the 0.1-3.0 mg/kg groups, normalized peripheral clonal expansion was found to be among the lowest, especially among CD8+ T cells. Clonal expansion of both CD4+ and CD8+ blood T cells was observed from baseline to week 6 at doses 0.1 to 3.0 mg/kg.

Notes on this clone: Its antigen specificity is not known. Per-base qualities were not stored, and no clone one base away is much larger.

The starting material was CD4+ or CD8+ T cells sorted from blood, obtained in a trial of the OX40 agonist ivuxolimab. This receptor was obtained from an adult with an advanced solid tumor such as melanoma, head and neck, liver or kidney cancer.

DNA sequence: TGCGCCAGCAGCTTGGAGGGCGGTGGTTCCTACGAGCAGTACTTC. The resulting protein is CASSLEGGGSYEQYF. The V gene is TRBV5-1 and the J gene is TRBJ2-7, with the D gene call left open. CDR1 and CDR2 were assigned from the germline V gene as SGHRS and YFSETQ. Trimming at the junction amounts to 0 bases on V and 1 base on J, and the germline ends lie 11 bases apart. Counted from cysteine to phenylalanine, this CDR3 has 15 amino acids. Kept here is only the CDR3 DNA, which spans 45 bases and is read in frame from base 1.